What follows are 10 T cell receptor beta chains derived from one specimen sequenced in a study of T cells after yellow fever vaccination. A single record per CDR3 protein comes from TCRdb applying MiXCR to the 5' RACE reads. The table lists hundreds of thousands of distinct CDR3 sequences, under 20% of them singletons. Sequencing used PBMCs, obtained before the yellow fever booster vaccination. The receptors here all came from a man aged 18 to 29 who received the YFV17D yellow fever vaccine.

This clonotype has just a few counts. This chain links TRBV5-1 with TRBJ2-7, with D perhaps given as TRBD1 or TRBD2 (5 bases each). The CDR3 loop spans 12 amino acids. The V gene's germline CDR1 is SGHRS and CDR2 YFSETQ. V was pared by 5 bases and J by 6 bases, with 12 bases between. The CDR3 sequence: CASRAEGPEQYF. Here the CDR3 DNA reads TGCGCCAGCAGGGCTGAGGGGCCCGAGCAGTACTTC.

This clonotype was seen a handful of times. The chain carries TRBV10-3 and TRBJ1-1; TRBD1 matches at 7 bases. V shed 11 bases, J shed 0 bases, and the junction held 9 bases outside the gene matches. There are 14 residues in the CDR3. CDR1 and CDR2 from the germline V gene are ENHRY and SYGVKD. The CDR3 loop reads CAAGLGGLNTEAFF. CDR3 bases: TGTGCCGCTGGCTTAGGGGGCTTGAACACTGAAGCTTTCTTT.

This clonotype came up many times. The genes are TRBV6-5 and TRBJ1-1; maybe TRBD1 (5 bases). This CDR3 contains 12 residues. V shed 2 bases and J shed 4 bases, with 5 bases lying between them. Germline lookup yields CDR1 MNHEY and CDR2 SVGAGI. The CDR3 is CASSYGGTEAFF. The CDR3 DNA sequence: TGTGCCAGCAGTTACGGGGGCACTGAAGCTTTCTTT.

The V call is TRBV4-1, the J call TRBJ2-7, with TRBD2 as a possible D gene (5 bases). The ends were cut back, 0 bases at V and 3 bases at J, with 12 bases in the middle. The CDR3 covers 15 residues. The germline CDR1 and CDR2 sequences are MGHRA and YSYEKL. CDR3 in amino acids: CASSQDPDSLYEQYF. The CDR3 DNA sequence: TGCGCCAGCAGCCAAGATCCGGACTCCCTCTACGAGCAGTACTTC.

There are a few counts of this clonotype. V usage is TRBV2 and J usage is TRBJ1-1; D gene ambiguous. The V end lost 4 bases, the J end lost 5 bases, and 11 bases lay between the germline ends. CDR3 length: 13 amino acids. CDR1 and CDR2 from the germline V gene are SNHLY and FYNNEI. Written as DNA, the CDR3 is TGTGCCAGCAGTGTAGGCGTGCAGACTGAAGCTTTCTTT. Its protein product is CASSVGVQTEAFF.

This clonotype was picked up a small number of times. V is TRBV15 and J is TRBJ1-1, with D possibly TRBD1 on 5 matching bases. With 1 base removed from V and 7 bases from J, the gap between germline ends came to 10 bases. Germline V gene sequence: CDR1 LNHNV, CDR2 YYDKDF (reference sequence). This CDR3 spans 13 amino acids. The CDR3 nucleotides are TGTGCCACCAGCAGAGTTGGGGCCCGTGAAGCTTTCTTT. It translates to CATSRVGAREAFF. Full variable domain (outside the CDR3, taken from reference TRBV15 and TRBJ1-1): DAMVIQNPRYQVTQFGKPVTLSCSQTLNHNVMYWYQQKSSQAPKLLFHYYDKDFNNEADTPDNFQSRRPNTSFCFLDIRSPGLGDTAMYLCATSRVGAREAFFGQGTRLTVV.

This rearrangement joins TRBV19 to TRBJ1-4; D not certain. Germline CDR1 LNHDA, CDR2 SQIVND (reference sequence). The CDR3 contains 13 residues. V lost 3 bases to trimming and J lost 8 bases, with 10 bases between them. The CDR3 loop is CASSIRAEEKLFF. The CDR3 bases are TGTGCCAGTAGTATCCGGGCAGAAGAAAAACTGTTTTTT.

The J gene is TRBJ1-2, the V gene TRBV19; D call uncertain. Trimming removed 0 bases at V and 8 bases at J, with 10 bases between. The germline gives CDR1 LNHDA, CDR2 SQIVND (reference sequence). CDR3 length equals 13 residues. The CDR3 sequence: CASSIEGRRGYTF. CDR3 bases: TGTGCCAGTAGTATAGAAGGACGTCGGGGCTACACCTTC. The variable domain in full, with the rest retrieved from reference TRBV19 and TRBJ1-2, is DGGITQSPKYLFRKEGQNVTLSCEQNLNHDAMYWYRQDPGQGLRLIYYSQIVNDFQKGDIAEGYSVSREKKESFPLTVTSAQKNPTAFYLCASSIEGRRGYTFGSGTRLTVV.

The gene calls are TRBV6-5 and TRBJ1-1, with TRBD1 as a possible D gene (6 bases). This CDR3 is 17 amino acids long. Trimming pared 4 bases from V and 0 bases from J, leaving 18 bases between. Germline V gives CDR1 MNHEY, CDR2 SVGAGI. CDR3 in DNA: TGTGCCAGCAGTTTCAACAGGGTTTCCTTAATGAACACTGAAGCTTTCTTT. It specifies CASSFNRVSLMNTEAFF.

V usage is TRBV6-5 and J usage is TRBJ2-7, with D uncertain. Germline loops: CDR1 MNHEY, CDR2 SVGAGI. The V and J ends lost 0 bases and 1 base respectively, with 10 bases between them. This CDR3 is built from 15 residues. The CDR3 sequence: CASSYSGQYSYEQYF. The DNA of the CDR3 is TGTGCCAGCAGTTACTCGGGTCAGTATTCCTACGAGCAGTACTTC.